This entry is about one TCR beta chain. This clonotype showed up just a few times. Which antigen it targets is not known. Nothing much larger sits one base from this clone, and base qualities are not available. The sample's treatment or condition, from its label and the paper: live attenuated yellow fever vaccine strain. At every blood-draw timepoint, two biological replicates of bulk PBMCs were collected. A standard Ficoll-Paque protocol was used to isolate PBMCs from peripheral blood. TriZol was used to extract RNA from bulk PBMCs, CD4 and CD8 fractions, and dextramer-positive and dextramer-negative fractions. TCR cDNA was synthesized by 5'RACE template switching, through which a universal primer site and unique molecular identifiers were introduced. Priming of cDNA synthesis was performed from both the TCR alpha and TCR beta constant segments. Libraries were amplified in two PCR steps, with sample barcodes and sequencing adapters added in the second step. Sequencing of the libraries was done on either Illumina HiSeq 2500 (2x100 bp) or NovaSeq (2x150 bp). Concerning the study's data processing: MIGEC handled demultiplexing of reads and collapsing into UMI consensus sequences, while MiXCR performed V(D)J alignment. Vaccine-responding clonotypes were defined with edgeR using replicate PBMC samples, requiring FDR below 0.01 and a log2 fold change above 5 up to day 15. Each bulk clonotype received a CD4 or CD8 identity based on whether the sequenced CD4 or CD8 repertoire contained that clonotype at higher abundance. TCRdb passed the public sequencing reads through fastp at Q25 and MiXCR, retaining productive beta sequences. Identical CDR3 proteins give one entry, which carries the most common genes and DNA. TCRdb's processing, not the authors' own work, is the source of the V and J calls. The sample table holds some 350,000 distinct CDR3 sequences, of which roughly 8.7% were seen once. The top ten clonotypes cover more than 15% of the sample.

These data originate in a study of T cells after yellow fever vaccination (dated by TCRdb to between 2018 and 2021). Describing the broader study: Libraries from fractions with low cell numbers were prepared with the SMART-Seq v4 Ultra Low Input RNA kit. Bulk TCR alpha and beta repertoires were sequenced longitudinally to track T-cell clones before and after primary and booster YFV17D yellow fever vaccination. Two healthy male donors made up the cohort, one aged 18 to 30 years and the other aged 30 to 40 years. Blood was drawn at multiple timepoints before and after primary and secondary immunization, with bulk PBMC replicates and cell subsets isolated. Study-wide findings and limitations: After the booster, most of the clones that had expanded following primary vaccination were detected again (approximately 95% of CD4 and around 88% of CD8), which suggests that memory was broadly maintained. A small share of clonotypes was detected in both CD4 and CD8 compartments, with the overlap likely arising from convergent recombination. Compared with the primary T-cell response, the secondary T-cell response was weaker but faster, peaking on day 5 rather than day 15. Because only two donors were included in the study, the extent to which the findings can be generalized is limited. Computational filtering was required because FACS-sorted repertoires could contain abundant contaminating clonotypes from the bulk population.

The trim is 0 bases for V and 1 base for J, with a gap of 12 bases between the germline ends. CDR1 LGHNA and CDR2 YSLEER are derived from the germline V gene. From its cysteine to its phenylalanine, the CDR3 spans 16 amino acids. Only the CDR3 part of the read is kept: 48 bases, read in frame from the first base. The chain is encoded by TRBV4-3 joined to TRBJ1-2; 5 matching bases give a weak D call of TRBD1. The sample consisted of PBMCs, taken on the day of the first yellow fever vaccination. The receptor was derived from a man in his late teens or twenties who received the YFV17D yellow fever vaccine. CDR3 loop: CASSQDDSHINYGYTF. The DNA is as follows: TGCGCCAGCAGCCAAGACGACAGCCACATTAACTATGGCTACACCTTC.